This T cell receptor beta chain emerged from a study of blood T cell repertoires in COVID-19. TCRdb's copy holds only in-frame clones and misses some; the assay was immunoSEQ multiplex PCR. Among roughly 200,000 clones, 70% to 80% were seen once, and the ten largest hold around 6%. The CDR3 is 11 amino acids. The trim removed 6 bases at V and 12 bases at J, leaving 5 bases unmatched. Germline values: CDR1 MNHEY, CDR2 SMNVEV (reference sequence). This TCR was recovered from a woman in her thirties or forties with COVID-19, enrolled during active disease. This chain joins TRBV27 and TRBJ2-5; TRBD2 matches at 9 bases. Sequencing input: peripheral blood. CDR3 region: CASSRGGEKYF. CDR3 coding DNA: TGTGCCAGCAGCCGCGGGGGGGAGAAGTACTTC.